These T cell receptor beta chains were read from a single sample in a study of control samples from healthy donors and cancer patients. TCRdb's copy holds only in-frame clones and misses some; the assay was immunoSEQ multiplex PCR. The sample records about 160,000 clones, roughly 95% being singletons. The specimen sequenced was blood. Receptors were obtained from a woman aged 25 to 39 in good health. Each CDR3 is given with its conserved first and last residue. Fields, in order: clone size, D gene, V gene, J gene, CDR3 protein, CDR3 DNA. D genes are given only for firm matches. Not every row has a clone size; where given, it reads once, few, many or a size class.

clone size: .; D gene: TRBD1; V gene: TRBV27; J gene: TRBJ1-4; CDR3 protein: CASPYSGDRGSEKLFF; CDR3 DNA: TGTGCCAGCCCTTACTCGGGGGACAGGGGTTCTGAAAAACTGTTTTTT
clone size: few; D gene: .; V gene: TRBV12-3/TRBV12-4; J gene: TRBJ1-1; CDR3 protein: CASSLGEGTEAFF; CDR3 DNA: TGTGCCAGCAGTTTAGGCGAGGGGACTGAAGCTTTCTTT
clone size: .; D gene: TRBD2; V gene: TRBV19; J gene: TRBJ2-1; CDR3 protein: CASSITSGRTYNEQFF; CDR3 DNA: TGTGCCAGTAGTATAACTAGCGGGAGGACCTACAATGAGCAGTTCTTC
clone size: .; D gene: TRBD1; V gene: TRBV6-1; J gene: TRBJ1-2; CDR3 protein: CASSEGQSYGYTF; CDR3 DNA: TGTGCCAGCAGCGAGGGACAGAGCTATGGCTACACCTTC
clone size: .; D gene: .; V gene: TRBV5-5; J gene: TRBJ2-2; CDR3 protein: CASSGRVAVTGELFF; CDR3 DNA: TGTGCCAGCAGCGGGCGGGTGGCAGTCACCGGGGAGCTGTTTTTT
clone size: .; D gene: .; V gene: TRBV6-1; J gene: TRBJ2-2; CDR3 protein: CASSEKGGIGELFF; CDR3 DNA: TGTGCCAGCAGTGAAAAGGGGGGAATCGGGGAGCTGTTTTTT
clone size: .; D gene: .; V gene: TRBV5-1; J gene: TRBJ2-1; CDR3 protein: CAGSLAPGTYNEQFF; CDR3 DNA: TGCGCCGGCAGCTTGGCCCCGGGAACCTACAATGAGCAGTTCTTC
clone size: once; D gene: .; V gene: TRBV19; J gene: TRBJ1-5; CDR3 protein: CASSIILQVHQPQHF; CDR3 DNA: TGTGCCAGTAGTATTATATTGCAGGTGCATCAGCCCCAGCATTTT
clone size: .; D gene: TRBD2; V gene: TRBV5-4; J gene: TRBJ2-2; CDR3 protein: CASSAQLAGGTGELFF; CDR3 DNA: TGTGCCAGCAGCGCGCAACTAGCGGGAGGTACCGGGGAGCTGTTTTTT
clone size: .; D gene: .; V gene: TRBV14; J gene: TRBJ2-7; CDR3 protein: CASSQVGLMYEQYF; CDR3 DNA: TGTGCCAGCAGCCAAGTAGGACTGATGTACGAGCAGTACTTC
clone size: .; D gene: .; V gene: TRBV10-3; J gene: TRBJ2-3; CDR3 protein: CAISLAVSTDTQYF; CDR3 DNA: TGTGCCATCAGTTTAGCGGTTAGCACAGATACGCAGTATTTT
clone size: once; D gene: TRBD2; V gene: TRBV30; J gene: TRBJ2-3; CDR3 protein: CAWSLSPTSGGTDTQYF; CDR3 DNA: TGTGCCTGGAGTCTATCCCCGACTAGCGGGGGCACAGATACGCAGTATTTT
clone size: .; D gene: .; V gene: TRBV30; J gene: TRBJ2-1; CDR3 protein: CAWDPVKPGGPVSYNEQFF; CDR3 DNA: TGTGCCTGGGATCCTGTCAAGCCTGGCGGGCCGGTCTCCTACAATGAGCAGTTCTTC
clone size: .; D gene: .; V gene: TRBV6-2/TRBV6-3; J gene: TRBJ1-5; CDR3 protein: CASRPLRDSYSNQPQHF; CDR3 DNA: TGTGCCAGCAGACCTCTCCGGGACTCATATAGCAATCAGCCCCAGCATTTT
clone size: once; D gene: .; V gene: TRBV28; J gene: TRBJ2-6; CDR3 protein: CASSLDSTGANVLTF; CDR3 DNA: TGTGCCAGCAGTTTAGACTCGACAGGGGCCAACGTCCTGACTTTC
clone size: .; D gene: TRBD2; V gene: TRBV19; J gene: TRBJ2-5; CDR3 protein: CASSLRLAGDQETQYF; CDR3 DNA: TGTGCCAGTAGTCTCCGACTAGCGGGGGACCAAGAGACCCAGTACTTC
clone size: .; D gene: TRBD1; V gene: TRBV10-3; J gene: TRBJ2-7; CDR3 protein: CAISERDRSHYEQYF; CDR3 DNA: TGTGCCATCAGTGAGCGGGACAGAAGCCACTACGAGCAGTACTTC
clone size: .; D gene: .; V gene: TRBV3-1/TRBV3-2; J gene: TRBJ2-2; CDR3 protein: CASRLVDTGELFF; CDR3 DNA: TGTGCCAGCCGACTAGTAGACACCGGGGAGCTGTTTTTT
clone size: .; D gene: .; V gene: TRBV5-1; J gene: TRBJ1-5; CDR3 protein: CASSLGQFGQPQHF; CDR3 DNA: TGCGCCAGCAGCTTGGGTCAGTTCGGGCAGCCCCAGCATTTT
clone size: once; D gene: TRBD1; V gene: TRBV5-1; J gene: TRBJ1-2; CDR3 protein: CASSSGQGDPANYGYTF; CDR3 DNA: TGCGCCAGCAGCTCGGGACAGGGGGACCCAGCTAACTATGGCTACACCTTC
clone size: .; D gene: .; V gene: TRBV4-2; J gene: TRBJ2-2; CDR3 protein: CASRESEGNTGELFF; CDR3 DNA: TGTGCCAGCAGAGAGTCGGAAGGGAACACCGGGGAGCTGTTTTTT
clone size: .; D gene: .; V gene: TRBV5-6; J gene: TRBJ1-5; CDR3 protein: CASSLRTSSISNQPQHF; CDR3 DNA: TGTGCCAGCAGCTTGCGGACTAGCTCAATTAGCAATCAGCCCCAGCATTTT
clone size: .; D gene: .; V gene: TRBV28; J gene: TRBJ1-2; CDR3 protein: CASHSGSGYTF; CDR3 DNA: TGTGCCAGCCACTCCGGTAGCGGCTACACCTTC
clone size: .; D gene: TRBD1; V gene: TRBV6-6; J gene: TRBJ2-1; CDR3 protein: CASAGDRRNNEQFF; CDR3 DNA: TGTGCCAGCGCAGGGGACAGGAGAAACAATGAGCAGTTCTTC
clone size: .; D gene: .; V gene: TRBV28; J gene: TRBJ2-1; CDR3 protein: CASSSPFLGTVQLNEQFF; CDR3 DNA: TGTGCCAGCAGTTCCCCCTTTTTGGGGACTGTACAGTTGAATGAGCAGTTCTTC
clone size: .; D gene: TRBD1; V gene: TRBV10-3; J gene: TRBJ1-1; CDR3 protein: CAISEGGQTNTEAFF; CDR3 DNA: TGTGCCATCAGTGAGGGGGGACAGACGAACACTGAAGCTTTCTTT
clone size: .; D gene: TRBD1; V gene: TRBV19; J gene: TRBJ2-1; CDR3 protein: CASKEPGTGLNEQFF; CDR3 DNA: TGTGCCAGTAAAGAACCCGGGACAGGGTTGAATGAGCAGTTCTTC
clone size: once; D gene: .; V gene: TRBV24-1; J gene: TRBJ2-1; CDR3 protein: CATTNGDPFF; CDR3 DNA: TGTGCCACCACTAATGGGGATCCGTTCTTC
clone size: .; D gene: .; V gene: TRBV10-3; J gene: TRBJ2-6; CDR3 protein: CAITASSWSSGANVLTF; CDR3 DNA: TGTGCCATCACCGCGAGTAGCTGGAGCTCTGGGGCCAACGTCCTGACTTTC
clone size: .; D gene: .; V gene: TRBV13; J gene: TRBJ1-2; CDR3 protein: CASSQGQTVGNGYTF; CDR3 DNA: TGTGCCAGCAGCCAGGGTCAGACTGTCGGAAATGGCTACACCTTC
clone size: .; D gene: .; V gene: TRBV19; J gene: TRBJ1-2; CDR3 protein: CASSIGRANYGYTF; CDR3 DNA: TGTGCCAGTAGTATTGGCAGAGCTAACTATGGCTACACCTTC
clone size: .; D gene: .; V gene: TRBV30; J gene: TRBJ1-5; CDR3 protein: CAWGHGFSNQPQHF; CDR3 DNA: TGTGCCTGGGGTCATGGTTTTAGCAATCAGCCCCAGCATTTT
clone size: .; D gene: .; V gene: TRBV9; J gene: TRBJ2-1; CDR3 protein: CASSGLNEQFF; CDR3 DNA: TGTGCCAGCAGTGGCTTGAATGAGCAGTTCTTC
clone size: .; D gene: TRBD1; V gene: TRBV5-8; J gene: TRBJ2-2; CDR3 protein: CASSYRTGGTGELFF; CDR3 DNA: TGTGCCAGCAGCTATAGGACAGGGGGCACCGGGGAGCTGTTTTTT
clone size: .; D gene: .; V gene: TRBV5-1; J gene: TRBJ1-5; CDR3 protein: CASSLGWDQPQHF; CDR3 DNA: TGCGCCAGCAGCTTGGGCTGGGATCAGCCCCAGCATTTT
clone size: .; D gene: .; V gene: TRBV6-4; J gene: TRBJ1-1; CDR3 protein: CASSEDRNTEAFF; CDR3 DNA: TGTGCCAGCAGTGAGGACAGGAACACTGAAGCTTTCTTT
clone size: .; D gene: .; V gene: TRBV6-5; J gene: TRBJ1-2; CDR3 protein: CASRGRTLTNYGYTF; CDR3 DNA: TGTGCCAGCAGGGGCCGGACACTTACTAACTATGGCTACACCTTC
clone size: .; D gene: .; V gene: TRBV3-1/TRBV3-2; J gene: TRBJ1-3; CDR3 protein: CASSQDDWFSGNTIYF; CDR3 DNA: TGTGCCAGCAGCCAAGATGACTGGTTCTCTGGAAACACCATATATTTT
clone size: .; D gene: TRBD2; V gene: TRBV6-5; J gene: TRBJ2-7; CDR3 protein: CASRHKPGGIYEQYF; CDR3 DNA: TGTGCCAGCAGACACAAACCGGGGGGGATCTACGAGCAGTACTTC
clone size: .; D gene: .; V gene: TRBV2; J gene: TRBJ1-2; CDR3 protein: CASHPLAVYGYTF; CDR3 DNA: TGTGCCAGCCATCCTTTGGCAGTCTATGGCTACACCTTC
clone size: .; D gene: .; V gene: TRBV18; J gene: TRBJ1-3; CDR3 protein: CASSPLRQVPSSGNTIYF; CDR3 DNA: TGTGCCAGCTCACCACTCCGGCAGGTTCCAAGCTCTGGAAACACCATATATTTT
clone size: .; D gene: .; V gene: TRBV27; J gene: TRBJ2-1; CDR3 protein: CASSLGGGIYNEQFF; CDR3 DNA: TGTGCCAGCAGTTTGGGCGGAGGGATCTACAATGAGCAGTTCTTC
clone size: .; D gene: TRBD1; V gene: TRBV27; J gene: TRBJ1-2; CDR3 protein: CASSLLRQGAHYGYTF; CDR3 DNA: TGTGCCAGCAGTTTATTGCGACAGGGGGCGCACTATGGCTACACCTTC
clone size: .; D gene: TRBD2; V gene: TRBV9; J gene: TRBJ2-1; CDR3 protein: CASTPAGGAYNEQFF; CDR3 DNA: TGTGCCAGCACCCCGGCGGGGGGCGCCTACAATGAGCAGTTCTTC
clone size: .; D gene: .; V gene: TRBV14; J gene: TRBJ2-1; CDR3 protein: CASSPIRAYNEQFF; CDR3 DNA: TGTGCCAGCAGCCCAATTAGGGCTTACAATGAGCAGTTCTTC
clone size: .; D gene: TRBD1; V gene: TRBV6-5; J gene: TRBJ2-3; CDR3 protein: CASSYSGQEHTDTQYF; CDR3 DNA: TGTGCCAGCAGTTACTCGGGACAGGAACACACAGATACGCAGTATTTT
clone size: .; D gene: .; V gene: TRBV3-1/TRBV3-2; J gene: TRBJ2-2; CDR3 protein: CASSQVGRGTGELFF; CDR3 DNA: TGTGCCAGCAGCCAAGTAGGCAGGGGCACCGGGGAGCTGTTTTTT
clone size: .; D gene: .; V gene: TRBV28; J gene: TRBJ1-5; CDR3 protein: CASRSNQPQHF; CDR3 DNA: TGTGCCAGCAGGTCGAATCAGCCCCAGCATTTT
clone size: .; D gene: .; V gene: TRBV6-5; J gene: TRBJ1-2; CDR3 protein: CASSGQSYSGYTF; CDR3 DNA: TGTGCCAGCAGCGGACAGTCTTATAGTGGCTACACCTTC
clone size: .; D gene: .; V gene: TRBV19; J gene: TRBJ1-2; CDR3 protein: CAGRGIYGYTF; CDR3 DNA: TGTGCCGGACGGGGGATCTATGGCTACACCTTC
clone size: .; D gene: TRBD2; V gene: TRBV9; J gene: TRBJ2-1; CDR3 protein: CASSVGWGGIGEQFF; CDR3 DNA: TGTGCCAGCAGCGTAGGGTGGGGGGGTATTGGTGAGCAGTTCTTC
clone size: .; D gene: .; V gene: TRBV7-9; J gene: TRBJ2-1; CDR3 protein: CASSNGYNEQFF; CDR3 DNA: TGTGCCAGCAGCAATGGGTACAATGAGCAGTTCTTC
clone size: .; D gene: TRBD1; V gene: TRBV2; J gene: TRBJ2-7; CDR3 protein: CATHRDRGNEQYF; CDR3 DNA: TGTGCCACCCACCGGGACAGGGGGAACGAGCAGTACTTC
clone size: .; D gene: TRBD1; V gene: TRBV5-8; J gene: TRBJ1-1; CDR3 protein: CASPQGARMGWATEAFF; CDR3 DNA: TGTGCCAGCCCGCAGGGGGCGAGGATGGGATGGGCCACTGAAGCTTTCTTT
clone size: .; D gene: .; V gene: TRBV29-1; J gene: TRBJ1-4; CDR3 protein: CSVAGSNEKLFF; CDR3 DNA: TGCAGCGTTGCGGGGTCTAATGAAAAACTGTTTTTT
clone size: .; D gene: .; V gene: TRBV29-1; J gene: TRBJ1-3; CDR3 protein: CSVVGGTSLSGNTIYF; CDR3 DNA: TGCAGCGTTGTTGGAGGGACGAGCCTCTCTGGAAACACCATATATTTT
clone size: .; D gene: .; V gene: TRBV5-1; J gene: TRBJ2-7; CDR3 protein: CASSLIWGRDYEQYF; CDR3 DNA: TGCGCCAGCAGCTTGATCTGGGGGCGCGACTACGAGCAGTACTTC